This T cell receptor beta chain was retrieved from a study of T-cell reconstitution after alpha-beta-depleted transplantation in children. General study points: By one year post-transplant, T-cell counts and diversity largely arose from T cells that were newly produced. About two months after transplant, alpha-beta T cells reportedly came from several hundred expanded graft clones. Surviving recipient T cells and intrathymic progenitors accounted for some patients' high TCRbeta diversity at day 60.

This clonotype was seen a few times. Antigen unknown. The CDR3 runs to 16 residues. Germline V gene data show CDR1 as MDHEN and CDR2 as SYDVKM. Trimming at V came to 5 bases and at J to 7 bases, leaving 15 bases not matched to a gene. Preparation of the TCRbeta library involved a method that used unique molecular identifiers. In TCRdb, the PCR reads were re-called with MiXCR into one record per CDR3 protein. The data show around 700,000 distinct CDR3 sequences, around 12% seen once. The chain couples TRBV28 to TRBJ2-7; 9 nucleotides agree with TRBD1. The clonotype comes from a girl aged 2-10 years with congenital amegakaryocytic thrombocytopenia, due to receive a stem cell transplant. The sample in question was PBMCs, obtained before TCRalphabeta/CD19-depleted stem cell transplant. As DNA, the CDR3 is TGTGCCAGCAGTCCATTCCTCGGGACAGGGCTTTTAGAGCAGTACTTC. This gives the protein CASSPFLGTGLLEQYF. Supplemented by reference TRBV28 and TRBJ2-7, the full variable domain reads DVKVTQSSRYLVKRTGEKVFLECVQDMDHENMFWYRQDPGLGLRLIYFSYDVKMKEKGDIPEGYSVSREKKERFSLILESASTNQTSMYLCASSPFLGTGLLEQYFGPGTRLTVT.